A selection of T cell receptor beta chains follows, all from one sample in a study of chemoradiotherapy in HPV16-positive cancers. The repertoire was sequenced with immunoSEQ multiplex PCR; TCRdb's copy has only in-frame clones and lacks some. The repertoire holds under 15,000 clones, with around three quarters as singletons. This material was collected from a patient who underwent chemoradiotherapy. The receptors were gathered from a human donor with HPV-associated anogenital cancer. The CDR3 runs from the conserved cysteine through the conserved F or W. The D gene is left open where the match is weak. Size is stated for part of the rows, as once, few or many counts, or as a class when the clone is expanded.

abundance: .; d_gene: .; j_gene: TRBJ2-2; v_gene: TRBV4-2; CDR3nt: TGTGCCAGCAGCCTATATATACCGGGACCCCAGAACACCGGGGAGCTGTTTTTT; CDR3aa: CASSLYIPGPQNTGELFF
abundance: .; d_gene: .; j_gene: TRBJ1-1; v_gene: TRBV5-6; CDR3nt: TGTGCCAGCAGCTTGGGACCGGATCTTAAGGCTTTCTTT; CDR3aa: CASSLGPDLKAFF
abundance: .; d_gene: TRBD2; j_gene: TRBJ2-1; v_gene: TRBV7-6; CDR3nt: TGTGCCAGCAGCCCCCAGCCGGGACTAGCGGTCAATGAGCAGTTCTTC; CDR3aa: CASSPQPGLAVNEQFF
abundance: .; d_gene: .; j_gene: TRBJ2-3; v_gene: TRBV4-2; CDR3nt: TGTGCCAGCAGCCACTCCCCCGGCACAGATACGCAGTATTTT; CDR3aa: CASSHSPGTDTQYF
abundance: once; d_gene: .; j_gene: TRBJ2-1; v_gene: TRBV18; CDR3nt: TGTGCCAGCTCAGATACGGGAAGCTCCTACAATGAGCAGTTCTTC; CDR3aa: CASSDTGSSYNEQFF
abundance: .; d_gene: TRBD1; j_gene: TRBJ2-1; v_gene: TRBV10-3; CDR3nt: TGTGCCATCAGTGAGGCAGGGGGCAGGTACAATGAGCAGTTCTTC; CDR3aa: CAISEAGGRYNEQFF
abundance: .; d_gene: .; j_gene: TRBJ1-5; v_gene: TRBV7-2; CDR3nt: TGTGCCAGCAGCTTAGGATTCTGGCAGCCCCAGCATTTT; CDR3aa: CASSLGFWQPQHF
abundance: once; d_gene: TRBD1; j_gene: TRBJ2-7; v_gene: TRBV2; CDR3nt: TGTGCCAGCAGTGACGTCAGGGGGCGAGACGAGCAGTACTTC; CDR3aa: CASSDVRGRDEQYF
abundance: .; d_gene: TRBD2; j_gene: TRBJ2-2; v_gene: TRBV4-1; CDR3nt: TGCGCCAGCAGCCAGCCTGGGGGGGCCGGGGAGCTGTTTTTT; CDR3aa: CASSQPGGAGELFF
abundance: .; d_gene: .; j_gene: TRBJ1-1; v_gene: TRBV14; CDR3nt: TGTGCCAGCGGTTCTGGGAACACTGAAGCTTTCTTT; CDR3aa: CASGSGNTEAFF
abundance: .; d_gene: .; j_gene: TRBJ2-7; v_gene: TRBV12-5; CDR3nt: TGTGCTAGTGGGTCTAGCGAGTACGAGCAGTACTTC; CDR3aa: CASGSSEYEQYF
abundance: .; d_gene: TRBD1; j_gene: TRBJ1-6; v_gene: TRBV13; CDR3nt: TGTGCCAGCAGCTTAGAGGGGACAGCATATAATTCACCCCTCCACTTT; CDR3aa: CASSLEGTAYNSPLHF
abundance: .; d_gene: .; j_gene: TRBJ1-2; v_gene: TRBV19; CDR3nt: TGTGCCAGTAGTATTGAGCGAGGGGATGGCTACACCTTC; CDR3aa: CASSIERGDGYTF
abundance: once; d_gene: .; j_gene: TRBJ2-7; v_gene: TRBV21-1; CDR3nt: TGTGCCAGCAGCATACCGACTAGCGGGTCCCTCAAGCAGTACTTC; CDR3aa: CASSIPTSGSLKQYF
abundance: few; d_gene: .; j_gene: TRBJ2-2; v_gene: TRBV27; CDR3nt: TGTGCCAGCAGTGGACCGGGACTTATGACGGGGGAGCTGTTTTTT; CDR3aa: CASSGPGLMTGELFF
abundance: .; d_gene: .; j_gene: TRBJ2-2; v_gene: TRBV7-3; CDR3nt: TGTGCCAGCAGTCTCTTGGGGGCCGGGGAGCTGTTTTTT; CDR3aa: CASSLLGAGELFF
abundance: .; d_gene: .; j_gene: TRBJ1-1; v_gene: TRBV4-3; CDR3nt: TGCGCCAGCAGCCAAGTACCTACGTATAGGGCGGACACTGAAGCTTTCTTT; CDR3aa: CASSQVPTYRADTEAFF
abundance: .; d_gene: .; j_gene: TRBJ2-1; v_gene: TRBV11-3; CDR3nt: TGTGCCAGCAGCTTAGAATTAGCAGTGGAGCCCTACAATGAGCAGTTCTTC; CDR3aa: CASSLELAVEPYNEQFF
abundance: .; d_gene: TRBD2; j_gene: TRBJ2-1; v_gene: TRBV19; CDR3nt: TGTGCCAGTAGTATAGGGTCGGGGGGGAGCTCCTACAATGAGCAGTTCTTC; CDR3aa: CASSIGSGGSSYNEQFF
abundance: .; d_gene: .; j_gene: TRBJ2-7; v_gene: TRBV7-2; CDR3nt: TGTGCCAGCAGCATGGGACGGATTTTCTACGAGCAGTACTTC; CDR3aa: CASSMGRIFYEQYF
abundance: .; d_gene: .; j_gene: TRBJ2-1; v_gene: TRBV18; CDR3nt: TGTGCCAGCTCACCACAGGTCGCGGGGTCTGGTGATGAGCAGTTCTTC; CDR3aa: CASSPQVAGSGDEQFF
abundance: .; d_gene: .; j_gene: TRBJ1-2; v_gene: TRBV29-1; CDR3nt: TGCAGCGTTGAAGATCGAGGACGGGACTATGGCTACACCTTC; CDR3aa: CSVEDRGRDYGYTF
abundance: few; d_gene: .; j_gene: TRBJ1-4; v_gene: TRBV7-9; CDR3nt: TGTGCCAGCAGCCGAGAGGGGTTGAGTGAAAAACTGTTTTTT; CDR3aa: CASSREGLSEKLFF
abundance: .; d_gene: TRBD1; j_gene: TRBJ1-5; v_gene: TRBV7-2; CDR3nt: TGTGCCAGCAGCTTAGGGGGACAGGGGTCTAATCAGCCCCAGCATTTT; CDR3aa: CASSLGGQGSNQPQHF
abundance: .; d_gene: TRBD1; j_gene: TRBJ2-1; v_gene: TRBV11-2; CDR3nt: TGTGCCAGCGGAACTACCGGGACAGGGTACGATGAGCAGTTCTTC; CDR3aa: CASGTTGTGYDEQFF
abundance: .; d_gene: TRBD2; j_gene: TRBJ2-7; v_gene: TRBV7-2; CDR3nt: TGTGCCAGCAGCCTATCTAGCGGTTCCTACGAGCAGTACTTC; CDR3aa: CASSLSSGSYEQYF
abundance: few; d_gene: .; j_gene: TRBJ1-6; v_gene: TRBV4-3; CDR3nt: TGCGCCAGCAGCCAAGATTATTCACCCCTCCACTTT; CDR3aa: CASSQDYSPLHF
abundance: .; d_gene: TRBD1; j_gene: TRBJ2-5; v_gene: TRBV13; CDR3nt: TGTGCCAGCAGCTTGGACAGGGAAGAGACCCAGTACTTC; CDR3aa: CASSLDREETQYF
abundance: few; d_gene: .; j_gene: TRBJ1-5; v_gene: TRBV7-9; CDR3nt: TGTGCCAGCAGCTTAAGTGTGGGGATTGGTAGCAATCAGCCCCAGCATTTT; CDR3aa: CASSLSVGIGSNQPQHF
abundance: .; d_gene: .; j_gene: TRBJ1-6; v_gene: TRBV7-2; CDR3nt: TGTGCCAGCAGCTCCCAAAGGGGTAATTCACCCCTCCACTTT; CDR3aa: CASSSQRGNSPLHF
abundance: few; d_gene: .; j_gene: TRBJ1-5; v_gene: TRBV7-9; CDR3nt: TGTGCCAGCAGTCCCGATAGCAATCAGCCCCAGCATTTT; CDR3aa: CASSPDSNQPQHF
abundance: .; d_gene: .; j_gene: TRBJ2-3; v_gene: TRBV19; CDR3nt: TGTGCCAGTAGTATCAAAGCTCGGCGGGGAAACACAGATACGCAGTATTTT; CDR3aa: CASSIKARRGNTDTQYF
abundance: .; d_gene: .; j_gene: TRBJ2-3; v_gene: TRBV11-3; CDR3nt: TGTGCCAGCAGCCCGGACTTCGCTAGCACAGATACGCAGTATTTT; CDR3aa: CASSPDFASTDTQYF
abundance: .; d_gene: .; j_gene: TRBJ1-1; v_gene: TRBV4-2; CDR3nt: TGTGCCAGCAGCCAACGGTTATCGAACACTGAAGCTTTCTTT; CDR3aa: CASSQRLSNTEAFF
abundance: .; d_gene: TRBD1; j_gene: TRBJ1-6; v_gene: TRBV18; CDR3nt: TGTGCCAGCTCACCCGCACGAACAGGGGTCGGCGGACCCCTCCACTTT; CDR3aa: CASSPARTGVGGPLHF
abundance: few; d_gene: TRBD1; j_gene: TRBJ1-2; v_gene: TRBV4-3; CDR3nt: TGCGCCAGCAGCCCGCAACTGACAGGGATTGATGGCTACACCTTC; CDR3aa: CASSPQLTGIDGYTF
abundance: .; d_gene: .; j_gene: TRBJ1-6; v_gene: TRBV6-6; CDR3nt: TGTGCCACCGTGAGGGAGAGCTCCTATAATTCACCCCTCCACTTT; CDR3aa: CATVRESSYNSPLHF
abundance: .; d_gene: TRBD2; j_gene: TRBJ2-1; v_gene: TRBV19; CDR3nt: TGTGCCAGTAGCGTCGGACTAGCGGGGGGCAATGAGCAGTTCTTC; CDR3aa: CASSVGLAGGNEQFF
abundance: .; d_gene: TRBD1; j_gene: TRBJ1-1; v_gene: TRBV19; CDR3nt: TGTGCCAGTTTAGGGACAGGGATGAACACTGAAGCTTTCTTT; CDR3aa: CASLGTGMNTEAFF
abundance: few; d_gene: .; j_gene: TRBJ1-3; v_gene: TRBV7-2; CDR3nt: TGTGCCAGCAGTACAGGACAACATGGAAACACCATATATTTT; CDR3aa: CASSTGQHGNTIYF
abundance: .; d_gene: TRBD1; j_gene: TRBJ1-4; v_gene: TRBV4-2; CDR3nt: TGTGCCAGCAGCCCCCGGGACAGCGAAACACGCAGGTTTTTT; CDR3aa: CASSPRDSETRRFF
abundance: .; d_gene: TRBD2; j_gene: TRBJ2-5; v_gene: TRBV5-6; CDR3nt: TGTGCCAGCAGTAGCGGGAGACAAGAGACCCAGTACTTC; CDR3aa: CASSSGRQETQYF
abundance: .; d_gene: TRBD1; j_gene: TRBJ2-3; v_gene: TRBV10-3; CDR3nt: TGTGCCATCGGTGGTGGAGACAGGGAAGCAGATACGCAGTATTTT; CDR3aa: CAIGGGDREADTQYF
abundance: .; d_gene: TRBD1; j_gene: TRBJ1-2; v_gene: TRBV7-2; CDR3nt: TGTGCCAGCAGCTCACTACAGGGGGCAGGTGGCTACACCTTC; CDR3aa: CASSSLQGAGGYTF
abundance: .; d_gene: .; j_gene: TRBJ1-1; v_gene: TRBV6-6; CDR3nt: TGTGCCAGCAGTTACTCGAGCTTGAACACTGAAGCTTTCTTT; CDR3aa: CASSYSSLNTEAFF
abundance: .; d_gene: .; j_gene: TRBJ1-1; v_gene: TRBV11-3; CDR3nt: TGTGCCAGCAGCTCCCGGGACACCGGGAACACTGAAGCTTTCTTT; CDR3aa: CASSSRDTGNTEAFF
abundance: .; d_gene: TRBD1; j_gene: TRBJ1-6; v_gene: TRBV19; CDR3nt: TGTGCCAGTACCCCGGACAGGTTGGTGGTCGGGTCACCCCTCCACTTT; CDR3aa: CASTPDRLVVGSPLHF
abundance: .; d_gene: .; j_gene: TRBJ2-7; v_gene: TRBV4-1; CDR3nt: TGCGCCAGCAGCTCACCCCGGACAGGGAGGGACGAGCAGTACTTC; CDR3aa: CASSSPRTGRDEQYF
abundance: .; d_gene: .; j_gene: TRBJ1-1; v_gene: TRBV6-5; CDR3nt: TGTGCCAGCAGCCCTCTGACTCGGGGGACTGAAGCTTTCTTT; CDR3aa: CASSPLTRGTEAFF
abundance: .; d_gene: .; j_gene: TRBJ2-7; v_gene: TRBV6-6; CDR3nt: TGTGCCAGCAGTTACGGGGAGGCCTACGAGCAGTACTTC; CDR3aa: CASSYGEAYEQYF
abundance: .; d_gene: .; j_gene: TRBJ1-4; v_gene: TRBV5-1; CDR3nt: TGCGCCAGCAGCTTGGAAAGTGGCAGTAATGAAAAACTGTTTTTT; CDR3aa: CASSLESGSNEKLFF
abundance: .; d_gene: TRBD2; j_gene: TRBJ2-5; v_gene: TRBV5-4; CDR3nt: TGTGCCAGCAGCCCCGTGGGTTCTAGCGGGGGGGCCTGGGAGACCCAGTACTTC; CDR3aa: CASSPVGSSGGAWETQYF
abundance: .; d_gene: .; j_gene: TRBJ2-5; v_gene: TRBV2; CDR3nt: TGTGCCAGCAGGAGGCGGTACAGGGTTCAAGAGACCCAGTACTTC; CDR3aa: CASRRRYRVQETQYF
abundance: .; d_gene: .; j_gene: TRBJ1-1; v_gene: TRBV30; CDR3nt: TGTGCCTGGAGTACACCTCAGACAGGTTCTAACACTGAAGCTTTCTTT; CDR3aa: CAWSTPQTGSNTEAFF
abundance: .; d_gene: .; j_gene: TRBJ2-1; v_gene: TRBV11-3; CDR3nt: TGTGCCAGCAGCCCCGGGACTTTTGCCTACAATGAGCAGTTCTTC; CDR3aa: CASSPGTFAYNEQFF
abundance: .; d_gene: .; j_gene: TRBJ1-2; v_gene: TRBV7-9; CDR3nt: TGTGCCAGCAGCTCAGATGCGGCAGGGGAATATGGCTACACCTTC; CDR3aa: CASSSDAAGEYGYTF
abundance: .; d_gene: .; j_gene: TRBJ2-5; v_gene: TRBV4-2; CDR3nt: TGTGCCAGCAGCCAAGAGTCGGCGACTCAAGAGACCCAGTACTTC; CDR3aa: CASSQESATQETQYF